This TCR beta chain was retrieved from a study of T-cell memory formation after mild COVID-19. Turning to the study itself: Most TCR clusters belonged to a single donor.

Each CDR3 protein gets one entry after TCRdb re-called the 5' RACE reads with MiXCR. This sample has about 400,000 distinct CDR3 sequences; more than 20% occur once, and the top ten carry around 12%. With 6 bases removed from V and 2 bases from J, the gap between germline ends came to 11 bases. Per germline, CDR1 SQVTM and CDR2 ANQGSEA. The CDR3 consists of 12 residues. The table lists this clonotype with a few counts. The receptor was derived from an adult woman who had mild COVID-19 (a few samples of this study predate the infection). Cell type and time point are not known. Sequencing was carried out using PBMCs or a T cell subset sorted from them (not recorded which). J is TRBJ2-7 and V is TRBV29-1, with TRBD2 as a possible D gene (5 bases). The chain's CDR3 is CSVPLAPYEQYF. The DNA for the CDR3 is TGCAGCGTCCCCCTAGCTCCCTACGAGCAGTACTTC.